This entry describes one TCR beta chain. Its antigen target is currently unknown. Base qualities are missing; no much larger clone stands one base away. The sample holds other DNA sequences that translate to the same CDR3. The data were obtained in a study of shared clonotypes between healthy human individuals (TCRdb year 2020). Context from the whole study: Three men and a couple of women, aged 18 to 49 years, made up the cohort. Blood TCR repertoires of roughly five healthy adults were deeply sequenced to estimate repertoire size and the extent of clonotype sharing between individuals. For each donor, CD4 naive and CD4 memory were each given three plates, CD8 naive was given two plates, and CD8 memory was given one plate. To increase sequencing depth and limit assay-specific biases, different laboratories used diverse techniques to prepare libraries and sequence TCR repertoires. Per donor, leukapheresis produced somewhere between about 0.94 and 10 billion PBMCs. General findings and caveats noted by the study authors: Estimated clonotype richness was generally larger for naive than for memory subsets. Clonotypes shared by all four sorted-subset donors showed higher generation probabilities than non-shared clonotypes. Rarefaction of sorted-subset datasets indicated incomplete sequencing despite the large sequencing depth. Sharing across a few donors was observed for approximately 5% of naive CD4, 3% to 4% of naive CD8, about 2.3% of memory CD4, and 0.4% of memory CD8 clonotypes. Based on pairwise subsampling, the degree of clonotype sharing among donors was expected to be affected by sequencing depth. Sampling was limited to blood, and TCR repertoires in tissue likely differ from TCR repertoires in blood. The genetic and exposure-history diversity represented was limited by the small number of donors.

Using the deep immunoSEQ assay, TCR CDR3 regions were amplified from genomic DNA by multiplex PCR. Extracted genomic DNA from each cell subset was spread evenly across all wells of several immunoSEQ 96-well plates, with each plate serving as a replicate. For sorted subsets, each replicate PCR was loaded with 200 ng genomic DNA, equivalent to about 30,000 T cell genomes. The purified libraries were quantified using a Qubit 3.0 fluorometer, sized with a Bioanalyzer 2100, and then quantified again using the KAPA Library Quantification kit. A separate single-read 150-cycle Illumina NextSeq 550 flow cell was used to sequence each immunoSEQ 96-well plate. Per the source publication's procedure: The immunoSEQ output contained only junctional sequences without quality scores, so filtering could not match that applied to full-length reads. To assign V/J genes and CDR3, sequences were annotated against IMGT germline references using PyIR, a Python wrapper for IgBLAST v1.9. Reads were filtered out if the reads had weak V/J assignments (E-value above 1e-6), no CDR3, stop codons, out-of-frame junctions, or ambiguous translated residues. V3J clonotypes were defined by identical inferred V gene, J gene, and CDR3 amino acid sequence. Percentage overlap between repertoires was calculated by dividing the number of shared unique clonotypes by the size of the smaller repertoire. Richness of each repertoire was evaluated using RTK rarefaction, the Chao1 estimator, and Recon v2.1 estimates of unobserved clonotypes. OLGA was used to compute generation probabilities for all TCRbeta clonotypes that the gDNA method yielded from a few donors. The table comes from immuneACCESS by way of TCRdb, which keeps in-frame sequences with V and J called. Part of the clones is missing from these tables; in studies checked, under half for an unresolved V gene and the rest for unknown reasons. Clone size and V and J calls were adopted from that table, with D and trimming inferred from the DNA. Recorded for this sample are around 1.9 million clones; 85% to 95% of them occurred a single time. The ten largest clones add up to roughly 1.7% of the sample.

V is cut by 2 bases and J by 2 bases, and the space between the germline ends is 6 bases. From the cysteine up to the phenylalanine, the CDR3 has a length of 13 residues. Of the read, only the CDR3 DNA is kept; its 39 bases are in frame from base 1. Taken from the germline V gene (reference sequence), the CDR1 and CDR2 loops are MNHEY and SMNVEV. CD8 naive samples were obtained by positive selection for CCR7 among CD45RO-negative cells, yielding a CD45RA+CCR7+ population from which TemRA cells were excluded. The donors were healthy, HIV-negative adults with no recently reported acute infections or vaccinations. Every donor was a Caucasian adult residing in Nashville, Tennessee, USA. Blood was collected by leukapheresis, and PBMCs were isolated by Ficoll-Histopaque density gradient centrifugation and then cryopreserved in liquid nitrogen vapor phase. Analytical flow cytometry was used to check the purity and quantity of every magnetically sorted T cell population. Each sorted fraction had its genomic DNA isolated and then quantified by UV absorbance on a Nanodrop 2000c.

The sequencing sample was made of naive CD8+ T cells from PBMCs. The sample's cell subset or site label, decoded: CD45RA+CCR7+. The chain joins TRBV27 to TRBJ1-2, with an unclear D gene assignment. The receptor was derived from a man between 18 and 29 years old in good health. Some clones in this sample may be carry-over from other donors' samples. The CDR3 in this case is CASSLGANYGYTF. The nucleotides read TGTGCCAGCAGTTTAGGAGCCAACTATGGCTACACCTTC.